This entry describes one T cell receptor beta chain. Antigen: not known. These data belong to a study of STAT5B mutations in CD4+ large granular lymphocyte leukemia. Study outcomes and limitations: Of heterogeneous patient samples, only 6 CD4-sorted ones were compared for clonality.

Assay: immunoSEQ multiplex PCR; the TCRdb copy retains only in-frame clones and omits some. The sample has a few thousand clones; approximately 85% are singletons. This CDR3 has 14 amino acids. Germline values: CDR1 SGHRS, CDR2 YFSETQ. Trimming stripped 0 bases from V and 3 bases from J, with 8 bases between. The V and J genes are TRBV5-1 and TRBJ2-3; D not resolved. Input material: PBMCs. This sequence was found in an older woman with CD4+ T-cell large granular lymphocyte leukemia. This chain's CDR3 is CASSLGGPTDTQYF. The CDR3 nucleotides read TGCGCCAGCAGCTTGGGGGGTCCAACAGATACGCAGTATTTT.